The source of this TCR beta chain is a study of T cells after yellow fever vaccination. Points from the study as a whole: Clones from primary vaccination mostly reappeared after the booster (96% CD4, approximately 86% CD8). The study found a weaker secondary response that peaked faster, day 5 versus 15. Only a minor proportion of clonotypes was detected across both CD4 and CD8 compartments.

The CDR3 totals 15 residues. Per germline, CDR1 LNHDA and CDR2 SQIVND (reference sequence). The V segment lost 8 bases and the J segment 5 bases; nucleotides outside the gene matches: 11. The 5'RACE template-switching step produced TCR cDNA and added a universal primer site and UMIs. A single record per CDR3 protein comes from TCRdb applying MiXCR to the 5' RACE reads. The sample lists roughly 190,000 distinct CDR3 sequences, 9.5% to 11% seen once, with about 38% in the top ten. This clonotype has just a few counts. No antigen is known for it. The sequence was obtained from a young man who received the YFV17D yellow fever vaccine. The sample here was CD8+ T cells sorted from PBMCs, taken 15 days after the yellow fever booster vaccination. The rearrangement joins TRBV19 to TRBJ2-3; 9 nucleotides align to TRBD2. The DNA for the CDR3 is TGTGCCAGTGGGCACGGGACTAGCCTTGAAGATACGCAGTATTTT. The encoded protein is CASGHGTSLEDTQYF. Based on the CDR3 plus reference TRBV19 and TRBJ2-3, the full variable domain is DGGITQSPKYLFRKEGQNVTLSCEQNLNHDAMYWYRQDPGQGLRLIYYSQIVNDFQKGDIAEGYSVSREKKESFPLTVTSAQKNPTAFYLCASGHGTSLEDTQYFGPGTRLTVL.